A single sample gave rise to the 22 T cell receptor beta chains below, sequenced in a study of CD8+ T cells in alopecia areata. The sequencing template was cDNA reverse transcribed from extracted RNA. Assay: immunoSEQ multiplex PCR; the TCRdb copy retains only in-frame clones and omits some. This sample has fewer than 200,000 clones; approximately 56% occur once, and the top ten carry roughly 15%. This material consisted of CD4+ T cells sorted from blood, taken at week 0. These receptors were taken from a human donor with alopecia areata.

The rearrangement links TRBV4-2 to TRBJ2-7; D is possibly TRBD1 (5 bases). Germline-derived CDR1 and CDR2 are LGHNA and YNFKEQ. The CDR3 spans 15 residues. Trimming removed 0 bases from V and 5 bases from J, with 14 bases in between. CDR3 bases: TGTGCCAGCAGCCAAGAGCTGAGGATGGGGCACGAGCAGTACTTC. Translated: CASSQELRMGHEQYF.

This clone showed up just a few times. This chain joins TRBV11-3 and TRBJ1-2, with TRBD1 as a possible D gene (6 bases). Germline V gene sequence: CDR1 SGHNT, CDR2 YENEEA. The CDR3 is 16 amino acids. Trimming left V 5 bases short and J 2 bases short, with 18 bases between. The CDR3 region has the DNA TGTGCCAGCAGCCCGGGGGCATCTCGCCGCAACTATGGCTACACCTTC. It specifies CASSPGASRRNYGYTF.

DNA for the CDR3: TGTGCCAGCAGTCCGACTAGCAATCAGCCCCAGCATTTT. Translating gives CASSPTSNQPQHF. The gene calls are TRBV6-5 and TRBJ1-5; no definite D call. Germline V gives CDR1 MNHEY, CDR2 SVGAGI. This CDR3 region has 13 residues. Between the trimmed V and J ends, which lost 5 bases and 0 bases, there was a span of 5 bases.

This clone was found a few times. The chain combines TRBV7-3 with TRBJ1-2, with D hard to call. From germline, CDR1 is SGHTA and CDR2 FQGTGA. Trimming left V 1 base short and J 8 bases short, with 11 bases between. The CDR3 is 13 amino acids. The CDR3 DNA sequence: TGTGCCAGCAGCTTAAAGGGTGAATCGGGCTACACCTTC. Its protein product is CASSLKGESGYTF.

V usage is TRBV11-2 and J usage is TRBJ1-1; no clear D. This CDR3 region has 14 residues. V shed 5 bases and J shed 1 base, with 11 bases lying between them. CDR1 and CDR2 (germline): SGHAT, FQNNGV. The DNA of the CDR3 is TGTGCCAGCAGCCCTATACGGCAGAACACTGAAGCTTTCTTT. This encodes CASSPIRQNTEAFF.

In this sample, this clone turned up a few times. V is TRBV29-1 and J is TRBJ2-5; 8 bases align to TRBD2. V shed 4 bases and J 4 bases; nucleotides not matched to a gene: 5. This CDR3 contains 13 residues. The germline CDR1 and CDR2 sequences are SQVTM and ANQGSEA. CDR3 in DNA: TGCAGCGTTGCCGGGGGGGCCGGAGAGACCCAGTACTTC. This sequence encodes CSVAGGAGETQYF.

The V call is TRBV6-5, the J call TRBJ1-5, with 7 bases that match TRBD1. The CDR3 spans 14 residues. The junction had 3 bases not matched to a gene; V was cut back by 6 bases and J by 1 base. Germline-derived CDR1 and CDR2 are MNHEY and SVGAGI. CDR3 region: CASRQGSSNQPQHF. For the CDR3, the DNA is TGTGCCAGCAGACAGGGGAGCAGCAATCAGCCCCAGCATTTT.

The CDR3 DNA follows: TGTGCCAGCAGTGAATGGGAGGGTTCTCAGCCCCAGCATTTT. Translated: CASSEWEGSQPQHF. The chain employs TRBV25-1 and TRBJ1-5; D remains unclear. Trimming pared 1 base from V and 6 bases from J, leaving 10 bases between. The CDR3 is made up of 14 amino acids. Germline CDR1 is MGHDK and CDR2 is SYGVNS.

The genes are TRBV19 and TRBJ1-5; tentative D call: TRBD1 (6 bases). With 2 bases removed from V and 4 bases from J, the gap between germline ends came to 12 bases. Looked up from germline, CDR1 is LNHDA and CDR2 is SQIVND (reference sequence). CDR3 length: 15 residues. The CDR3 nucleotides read TGTGCCAGTAGTATACACGGGACACGGAATCAGCCCCAGCATTTT. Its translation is CASSIHGTRNQPQHF.

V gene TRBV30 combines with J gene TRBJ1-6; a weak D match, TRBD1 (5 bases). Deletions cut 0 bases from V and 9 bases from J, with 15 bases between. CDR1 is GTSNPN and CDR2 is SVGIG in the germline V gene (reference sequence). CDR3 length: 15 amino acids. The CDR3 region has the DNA TGTGCCTGGAGTGTGGAATCAGGGATGGGTTCACCCCTCCACTTT. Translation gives CAWSVESGMGSPLHF.

CDR3: CASNHNEKLFF. In DNA, the CDR3 is TGTGCCAGCAATCACAATGAAAAACTGTTTTTT. The chain has TRBV6-1 and TRBJ1-4; D not resolved. Germline V lookup: CDR1 MNHNS, CDR2 SASEGT. Trimming removed 7 bases at V and 5 bases at J, with 5 bases between. This CDR3 is 11 amino acids long.

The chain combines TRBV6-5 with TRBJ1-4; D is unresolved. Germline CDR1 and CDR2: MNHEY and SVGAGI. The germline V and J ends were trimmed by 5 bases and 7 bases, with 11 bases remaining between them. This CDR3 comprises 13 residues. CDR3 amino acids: CASSPPGSEKLFF. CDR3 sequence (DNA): TGTGCCAGCAGTCCGCCCGGGTCTGAAAAACTGTTTTTT.

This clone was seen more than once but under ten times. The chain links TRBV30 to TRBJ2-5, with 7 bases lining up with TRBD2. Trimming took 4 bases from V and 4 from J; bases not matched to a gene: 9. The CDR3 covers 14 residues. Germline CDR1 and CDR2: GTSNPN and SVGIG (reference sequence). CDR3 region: CAWNRGGGSETQYF. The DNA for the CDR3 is TGTGCCTGGAATCGGGGCGGGGGATCAGAGACCCAGTACTTC.

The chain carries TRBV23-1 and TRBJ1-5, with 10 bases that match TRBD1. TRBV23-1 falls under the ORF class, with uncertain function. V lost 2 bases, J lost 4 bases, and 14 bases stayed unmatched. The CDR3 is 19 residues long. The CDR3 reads CASSQNPCPGQGRNQPQHF. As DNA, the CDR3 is TGCGCCAGCAGTCAAAATCCTTGCCCGGGACAGGGGAGGAATCAGCCCCAGCATTTT.

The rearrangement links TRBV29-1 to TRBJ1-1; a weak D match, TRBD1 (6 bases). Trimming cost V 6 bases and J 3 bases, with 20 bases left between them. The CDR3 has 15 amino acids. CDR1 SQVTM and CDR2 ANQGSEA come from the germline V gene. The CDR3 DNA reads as TGCAGCGTCGACAGGCTCATACTAAGGGACACTGAAGCTTTCTTT. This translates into CSVDRLILRDTEAFF.

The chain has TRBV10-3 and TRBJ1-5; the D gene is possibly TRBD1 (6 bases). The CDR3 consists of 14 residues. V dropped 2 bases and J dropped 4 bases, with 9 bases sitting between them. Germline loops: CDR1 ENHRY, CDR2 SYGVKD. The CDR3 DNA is TGTGCCATCAGTGAGGGCGACAGGAATCAGCCCCAGCATTTT. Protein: CAISEGDRNQPQHF.

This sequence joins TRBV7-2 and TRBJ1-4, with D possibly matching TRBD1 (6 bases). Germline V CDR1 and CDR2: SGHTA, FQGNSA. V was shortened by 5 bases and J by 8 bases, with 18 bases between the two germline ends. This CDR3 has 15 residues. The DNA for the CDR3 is TGTGCCAGCAGCCTAGGAGTACGGGGGGGCGAAAAACTGTTTTTT. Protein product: CASSLGVRGGEKLFF.

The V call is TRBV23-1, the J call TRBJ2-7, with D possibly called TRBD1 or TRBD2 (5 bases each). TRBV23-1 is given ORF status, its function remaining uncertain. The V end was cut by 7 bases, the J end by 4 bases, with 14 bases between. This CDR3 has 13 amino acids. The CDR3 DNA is TGCGCCAGCAAGAAAGCAGGGACGTACGAGCAGTACTTC. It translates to CASKKAGTYEQYF.

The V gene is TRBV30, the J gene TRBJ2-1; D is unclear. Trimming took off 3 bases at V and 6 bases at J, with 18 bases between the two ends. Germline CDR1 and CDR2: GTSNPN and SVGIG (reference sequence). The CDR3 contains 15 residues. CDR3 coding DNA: TGTGCCTGGAGATCGCCCGGCGTCCGAGGCAATGAGCAGTTCTTC. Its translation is CAWRSPGVRGNEQFF.

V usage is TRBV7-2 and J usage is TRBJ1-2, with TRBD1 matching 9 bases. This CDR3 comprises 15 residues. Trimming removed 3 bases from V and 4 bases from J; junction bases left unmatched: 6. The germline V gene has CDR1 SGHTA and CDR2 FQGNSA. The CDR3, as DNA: TGTGCCAGCAGCTTGGGACAGGGAGGCATCTATGGCTACACCTTC. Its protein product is CASSLGQGGIYGYTF.

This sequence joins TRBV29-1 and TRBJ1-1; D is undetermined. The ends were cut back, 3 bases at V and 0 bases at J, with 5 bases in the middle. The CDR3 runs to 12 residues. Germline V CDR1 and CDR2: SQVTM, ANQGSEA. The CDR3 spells CSVDGLNTEAFF. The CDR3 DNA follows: TGCAGCGTTGACGGGCTGAACACTGAAGCTTTCTTT. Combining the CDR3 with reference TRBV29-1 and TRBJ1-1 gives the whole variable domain SAVISQKPSRDICQRGTSLTIQCQVDSQVTMMFWYRQQPGQSLTLIATANQGSEATYESGFVIDKFPISRPNLTFSTLTVSNMSPEDSSIYLCSVDGLNTEAFFGQGTRLTVV.

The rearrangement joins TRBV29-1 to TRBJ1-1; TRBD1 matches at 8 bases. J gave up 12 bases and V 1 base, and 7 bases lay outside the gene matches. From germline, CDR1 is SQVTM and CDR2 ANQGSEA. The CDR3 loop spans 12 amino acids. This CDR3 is CSVEGGQAGSFF. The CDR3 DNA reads TGCAGCGTTGAAGGGGGACAGGCTGGGTCTTTCTTT.